A single sample gave rise to the 9 T cell receptor beta chains below, sequenced in a study of blood T cell repertoires in COVID-19. Measured with immunoSEQ multiplex PCR; TCRdb has only the in-frame clones, and not every one. Of about 140,000 clones in the sample, approximately 87% are singletons; the top ten hold about 40%. The sequenced sample was peripheral blood. All receptors derive from a human donor in a cohort sampled during active COVID-19.

The chain uses TRBV5-1 and TRBJ2-7, with D unclear. Germline CDR1 and CDR2: SGHRS and YFSETQ. The CDR3 contains 14 residues. V was pared by 4 bases and J by 4 bases, with 15 bases between. The CDR3 loop is CASSEAPTGYEQYF. CDR3 bases: TGCGCCAGCAGCGAAGCTCCGACTGGGTACGAGCAGTACTTC. Variable domain in full (rest from reference TRBV5-1 and TRBJ2-7): KAGVTQTPRYLIKTRGQQVTLSCSPISGHRSVSWYQQTPGQGLQFLFEYFSETQRNKGNFPGRFSGRQFSNSRSEMNVSTLELGDSALYLCASSEAPTGYEQYFGPGTRLTVT.

This clone was counted between two and nine times. The CDR3 region is CASSPPGRDEKLFF. CDR3 sequence (DNA): TGTGCCAGCAGCCCACCCGGCAGGGATGAAAAACTGTTTTTT. The chain is built from TRBV11-3 and TRBJ1-4; weak D call: TRBD1 (5 bases). The V and J ends lost 5 bases and 6 bases respectively, with 13 bases between them. Germline V lookup: CDR1 SGHNT, CDR2 YENEEA. The CDR3 totals 14 residues.

Written as DNA, the CDR3 is TGTGCCAGCACCCGGGGACAGGGGGCCGGGGGAGAGACCCAGTACTTC. Translated: CASTRGQGAGGETQYF. V gene TRBV11-1 combines with J gene TRBJ2-5; 12 positions agree with TRBD1. The length of the CDR3 is 16 residues. In germline, CDR1 is SGHAT, CDR2 FQDESV (reference sequence). The V segment lost 7 bases and the J segment 4 bases; nucleotides outside the gene matches: 10.

This chain uses TRBV15 with TRBJ2-1, with 11 bases identical to TRBD2. Germline V gives CDR1 LNHNV, CDR2 YYDKDF (reference sequence). Trimming took 1 base from V and 6 from J; bases not matched to a gene: 2. This CDR3 is 15 amino acids long. In DNA, the CDR3 is TGTGCCACCAGCAGAGCTAGCGGGGGGCCCAATGAGCAGTTCTTC. Translated, it gives CATSRASGGPNEQFF.

This clone was observed once. J is TRBJ1-4 and V is TRBV4-1, with 7 positions matching TRBD1. The V gene's germline CDR1 is MGHRA and CDR2 YSYEKL. The V segment lost 1 base and the J segment 5 bases; nucleotides outside the gene matches: 10. This CDR3 has 17 amino acids. The CDR3 spells CASSQGVLTGRNEKLFF. The CDR3 region has the DNA TGCGCCAGCAGCCAAGGGGTTCTGACAGGGAGGAATGAAAAACTGTTTTTT.

This clone was seen more than once but under ten times. The V gene is TRBV7-3, the J gene TRBJ1-2, with TRBD1 matching 8 bases. This CDR3 region has 13 residues. Germline CDR1 reads SGHTA; CDR2 reads FQGTGA. V was pared by 5 bases and J by 8 bases, with 7 bases of the junction left unmatched. CDR3: CASSPSGGRGYTF. CDR3 sequence (DNA): TGTGCCAGCAGCCCCTCAGGGGGCAGAGGCTACACCTTC. Supplemented by reference TRBV7-3 and TRBJ1-2, the full variable domain reads GAGVSQTPSNKVTEKGKYVELRCDPISGHTALYWYRQSLGQGPEFLIYFQGTGAADDSGLPNDRFFAVRPEGSVSTLKIQRTERGDSAVYLCASSPSGGRGYTFGSGTRLTVV.

This sequence joins TRBV11-3 and TRBJ1-1; TRBD1 is a possible D gene (5 bases). V lost 5 bases and J lost 0, with 13 bases in between. The germline CDR1 and CDR2 sequences are SGHNT and YENEEA. The CDR3 is 15 residues long. CDR3: CASSGRGGMNTEAFF. DNA for the CDR3: TGTGCCAGCAGCGGCCGGGGGGGAATGAACACTGAAGCTTTCTTT.

The chain employs TRBV5-8 and TRBJ1-6; D is unresolved. The CDR3 is 13 residues long. The germline V and J ends were trimmed by 3 bases and 7 bases, with 8 bases remaining between them. Per the germline V gene, CDR1 is SGHTS and CDR2 is YDEGEE. The CDR3 sequence is CASSSRENSPLHF. The CDR3 bases are TGTGCCAGCAGCTCTCGGGAAAATTCACCCCTCCACTTT.

The genes are TRBV30 and TRBJ2-1; D gene uncertain. V dropped 2 bases and J dropped 8 bases, with 10 bases sitting between them. Germline CDR1 and CDR2: GTSNPN and SVGIG (reference sequence). There are 12 residues in the CDR3. The CDR3 loop reads CAWSLQPYEQFF. In nucleotides, the CDR3 is TGTGCCTGGAGTCTACAGCCCTATGAGCAGTTCTTC.